The T cell receptor beta chain described here comes from a study of vaccination and CD4 T cells after COVID-19. Across the whole study: Convalescent participants consisted of six males and four females, two being Hispanic. Post-COVID samples had a sampling time that fell a median around 93 days after diagnosis (range 35 to 161). Post-vaccine sampling followed dose two by a median approximately 74 days (range 14 to 241).

The junction had 3 bases not matched to a gene; V was cut back by 5 bases and J by 0 bases. The CDR3 sequence is 14 residues long. Germline V gene data show CDR1 as MNHEY and CDR2 as SMNVEV (reference sequence). The table lists this clonotype with a few counts. TCRdb reanalysed the PCR reads using MiXCR and keeps one entry per CDR3 protein. The data show roughly 20,000 distinct CDR3 sequences, 45% to 70% seen once. The chain uses TRBV27 and TRBJ1-2; 7 nucleotides match TRBD1. The input for sequencing was CD4+ T cells from blood, taken after SARS-CoV-2 vaccination. The TCR sequence derives from a human donor who had recovered from COVID-19. CDR3 bases: TGTGCCAGCAGTAGGACAGGTGCTAACTATGGCTACACCTTC. Protein: CASSRTGANYGYTF.